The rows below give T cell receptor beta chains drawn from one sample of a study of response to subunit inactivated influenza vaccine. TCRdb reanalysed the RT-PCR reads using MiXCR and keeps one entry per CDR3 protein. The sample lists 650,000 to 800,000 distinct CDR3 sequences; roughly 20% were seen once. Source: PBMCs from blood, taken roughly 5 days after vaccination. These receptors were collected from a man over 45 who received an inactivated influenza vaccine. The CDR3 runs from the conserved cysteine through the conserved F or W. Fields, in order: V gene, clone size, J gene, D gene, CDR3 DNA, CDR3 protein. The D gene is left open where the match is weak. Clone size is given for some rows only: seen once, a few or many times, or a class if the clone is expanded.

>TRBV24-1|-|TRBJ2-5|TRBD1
TGTGCCACCGGTGACCCGGGACAGGGAATATTGGAGACCCAATACTTC
CATGDPGQGILETQYF
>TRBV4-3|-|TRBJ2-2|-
TGCGCCAGCAGCCAAAATGGGGTTGGTCACGGGGAGCTGTTTTTT
CASSQNGVGHGELFF
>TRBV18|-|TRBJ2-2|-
TGTGCCAGCTCACCACGAGTGACGGGCGGGGAGCTGTTTTTT
CASSPRVTGGELFF
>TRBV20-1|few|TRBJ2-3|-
TGCAGTGCACAAGGACTACCCAGCACAGATACGCAGTATTTT
CSAQGLPSTDTQYF
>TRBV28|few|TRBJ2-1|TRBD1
TGTGCCAGCAGTTTATTCCGGGACAGGGGCCGGGGGGAGCAGTTCTTC
CASSLFRDRGRGEQFF
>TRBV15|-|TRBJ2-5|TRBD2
TGTGCCACCAGCAGAGAATTGCTAGCGGGGGGACAAGAGACCCAGTACTTC
CATSRELLAGGQETQYF
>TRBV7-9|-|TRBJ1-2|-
TGTGCCAGCAGCTTAGCGCCGGCAGTTGGTGGCTACACCTTC
CASSLAPAVGGYTF
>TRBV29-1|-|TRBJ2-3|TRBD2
TGCAGCGTTTCTAGCGGGGGTAGAGATACGCAGTATTTT
CSVSSGGRDTQYF
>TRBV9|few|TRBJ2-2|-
TGTGCCAGCCAAGACAGGTTAGCGAACACCGGGGAGCTGTTTTTT
CASQDRLANTGELFF
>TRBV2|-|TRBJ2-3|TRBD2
TGTGCCAGCAGGGGGGGGACTAGCGGGAGTCGTACAGATACGCAGTATTTT
CASRGGTSGSRTDTQYF
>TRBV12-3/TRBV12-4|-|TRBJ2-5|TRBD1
TGTGCCAGCAGTGTAGGGGGCGCCCAGACCCAGTACTTC
CASSVGGAQTQYF
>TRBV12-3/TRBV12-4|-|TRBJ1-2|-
TGTGCCAGCAGTTTCTCGCCGAAGGACGGCTACACCTTC
CASSFSPKDGYTF
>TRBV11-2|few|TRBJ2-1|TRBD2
TGTGCCAGCAGCTACAGGAGGGGACTAGCGGGTTTGAGCTCCTACAATGAGCAGTTCTTC
CASSYRRGLAGLSSYNEQFF
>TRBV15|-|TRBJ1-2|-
TGTGCCACCAGCAGAGTTCCGGGAAGAGAGAATGGCTACACCTTC
CATSRVPGRENGYTF
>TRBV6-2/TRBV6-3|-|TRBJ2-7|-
TGTGCCAGCGAGGGAGCAGGTGGTTACGAGCAGTACTTC
CASEGAGGYEQYF
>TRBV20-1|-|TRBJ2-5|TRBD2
TGCAGTGCCCTAGCGGGAGGCGGGGAGACCCAGTACTTC
CSALAGGGETQYF
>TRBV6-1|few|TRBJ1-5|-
TGTGCCAGCCGATCGGGGGGCAATCAGCCCCAGCATTTT
CASRSGGNQPQHF
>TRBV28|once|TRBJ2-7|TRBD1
TGTGCCAGCAGCTTAAATCCGGGACAGGGGGGGTACGAGCAGTACTTC
CASSLNPGQGGYEQYF
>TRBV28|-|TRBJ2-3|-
TGTGCCAGCAACGCGGGTTACACAGATACGCAGTATTTT
CASNAGYTDTQYF
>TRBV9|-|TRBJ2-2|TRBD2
TGTGCCAGCAGCGTAGCGGGCGGGAGGGCCTTCGGGGAGCTGTTTTTT
CASSVAGGRAFGELFF
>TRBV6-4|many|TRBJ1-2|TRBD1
TGTGCCAGCAGCCGGGACAGAACCACGGGCTACACCTTC
CASSRDRTTGYTF
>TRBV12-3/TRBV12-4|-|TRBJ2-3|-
TGTGCCAGCAGTTTCCGGACTCTGCAGGGAACAGATACGCAGTATTTT
CASSFRTLQGTDTQYF
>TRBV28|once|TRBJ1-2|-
TGTGCCAGCAGGCGGGACATTCTGAACTATGGCTACATCTTC
CASRRDILNYGYIF
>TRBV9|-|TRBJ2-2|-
TGTGCCAGCAGCCTCGCGATTGCCGGGGAGCTGTTTTTT
CASSLAIAGELFF
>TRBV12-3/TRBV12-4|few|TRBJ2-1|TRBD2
TGTGCCAGCAGTCCTCGTGCGGGACTAGCGGGGGTGAATGAGCAGTTCTTC
CASSPRAGLAGVNEQFF
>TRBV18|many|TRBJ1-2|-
TGTGCCAGCAGCCCCGACAGTAACTATGGCTACACCTTC
CASSPDSNYGYTF